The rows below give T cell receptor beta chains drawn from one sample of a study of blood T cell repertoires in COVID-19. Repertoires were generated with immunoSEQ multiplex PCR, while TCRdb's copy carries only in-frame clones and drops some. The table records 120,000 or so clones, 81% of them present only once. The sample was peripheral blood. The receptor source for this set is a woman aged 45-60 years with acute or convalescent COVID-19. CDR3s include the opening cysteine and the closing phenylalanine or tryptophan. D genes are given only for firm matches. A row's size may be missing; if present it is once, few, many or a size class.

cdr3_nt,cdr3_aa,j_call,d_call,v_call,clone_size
TGTGCCAGCAGTGGGCAGTATGGAAACACCATATATTTT,CASSGQYGNTIYF,TRBJ1-3,NA,TRBV2,NA
TGCGCCAGCAGCTTGATGGACAGTGAGGCCGAGCAGTACTTC,CASSLMDSEAEQYF,TRBJ2-7,NA,TRBV5-1,NA
TGTGCCAGCAGCCAAGATCTGGCTAGCGGGGGCCTTCCCTACGAGCAGTACTTC,CASSQDLASGGLPYEQYF,TRBJ2-7,TRBD2,TRBV4-2,few
TGTGCCAGCAGCCCGGTCAGGAACTACAATGAGCAGTTCTTC,CASSPVRNYNEQFF,TRBJ2-1,NA,TRBV7-8,once
TGTGCCAGCAGCTTACGGCAACAGGGACCGAATTCACCCCTCCACTTT,CASSLRQQGPNSPLHF,TRBJ1-6,NA,TRBV11-1,NA
TGTGCCAGCAGCTTAGCCAGTGGGACTAGCGGGAGATGGATGTCCAAAAACATTCAGTACTTC,CASSLASGTSGRWMSKNIQYF,TRBJ2-4,TRBD2,TRBV7-8,NA
TGTGCCAGCAGTTATGGGACAGACTCCTACGAGCAGTACTTC,CASSYGTDSYEQYF,TRBJ2-7,TRBD1,TRBV6-6,NA
TGTGCCATCAGTGACCGGGGCAGGGGGCCCTTGGGTGAGCAGTTCTTC,CAISDRGRGPLGEQFF,TRBJ2-1,TRBD1,TRBV10-3,once
TGCGCCAGCAGCACCGCGCGGCAGGGGGCAAGCACTGAAGCTTTCTTT,CASSTARQGASTEAFF,TRBJ1-1,TRBD1,TRBV5-1,NA
TGTGCCAGCAGCCCCGACAGATCTTCATACAATGAGCAGTTCTTC,CASSPDRSSYNEQFF,TRBJ2-1,NA,TRBV7-3,NA
TGTGCCAGCAGGTGGGACAGAAGCTCCTACGAGCAGTACTTC,CASRWDRSSYEQYF,TRBJ2-7,TRBD1,TRBV11-2,NA
TGTGCCATCAGTGAGTCGGTAGTGGCCTACAATGAGCAGTTCTTC,CAISESVVAYNEQFF,TRBJ2-1,NA,TRBV10-3,NA
TGTGCCAGCAGCCAAGGCGCGTACACTGAAGCTTTCTTT,CASSQGAYTEAFF,TRBJ1-1,NA,TRBV3-1/TRBV3-2,NA
TGTGCCAGCATAACAGGGGTGGGTGTGAACACTGAAGCTTTCTTT,CASITGVGVNTEAFF,TRBJ1-1,TRBD1,TRBV2,NA
TGCAGCGTAAAAACAGGGTCCTACAATGAGCAGTTCTTC,CSVKTGSYNEQFF,TRBJ2-1,NA,TRBV29-1,NA
TGTGCCAGCAGCTTAGTAGCAGGGGATGGCTACACCTTC,CASSLVAGDGYTF,TRBJ1-2,NA,TRBV7-9,NA
TGTGCCAGCAGGACCACTCCGGTAGGGAGCTGGCTTTTAGAGACCCAGTACTTC,CASRTTPVGSWLLETQYF,TRBJ2-5,NA,TRBV7-8,NA
TGTGCCAGCAGCTTAGGCCAGGTTAATGAAGCTTTCTTT,CASSLGQVNEAFF,TRBJ1-1,NA,TRBV11-2,NA
TGTGCCAGCACCCTAGGCTGGCCGACAACTAATGAAAAACTGTTTTTT,CASTLGWPTTNEKLFF,TRBJ1-4,NA,TRBV7-9,NA
TGTGCCAGCAGCGTAGAGGCTAGCCCTGAGACCCAGTACTTC,CASSVEASPETQYF,TRBJ2-5,NA,TRBV9,once
TGTGCCAGTAGTCCGGGACAGAGCCTCTACGAGCAGTACTTC,CASSPGQSLYEQYF,TRBJ2-7,TRBD1,TRBV19,NA
TGTGCCAGCAGCGATAGCGGGACATCGGGCGACACCCTCCACTTT,CASSDSGTSGDTLHF,TRBJ1-6,NA,TRBV9,few
TGTGCCAGCAGTTCCTCACCGGGACTAGCGGGAGAAGGGGAGCTGTTTTTT,CASSSSPGLAGEGELFF,TRBJ2-2,TRBD2,TRBV28,NA
TGTGCCAGCAAAAAGCGGCCCACTACAGAGACCCAGTACTTC,CASKKRPTTETQYF,TRBJ2-5,NA,TRBV2,few
TGTGCCAGCCACTTACTAGCGGGGGGGGAAGAGCAGTTCTTC,CASHLLAGGEEQFF,TRBJ2-1,TRBD2,TRBV6-5,NA
TGTGCCAGCAGTTTACAAGGGGCTAATGAAAAACTGTTTTTT,CASSLQGANEKLFF,TRBJ1-4,NA,TRBV28,NA
TGTGCTAGTGGCCCCGGGGGGCTTAATGAAAAACTGTTTTTT,CASGPGGLNEKLFF,TRBJ1-4,NA,TRBV12-5,NA
TGTGCCACCAGTGATCGAGCCAACAATGAGCAGTTCTTC,CATSDRANNEQFF,TRBJ2-1,NA,TRBV24-1,NA
TGTGCCAGCAGCAAAAACAGGGCCCAAGGGGAGACCCAGTACTTC,CASSKNRAQGETQYF,TRBJ2-5,NA,TRBV7-2,NA
TGTGCCAGCAGCATCGACTCCCGGGAGACCCAGTACTTC,CASSIDSRETQYF,TRBJ2-5,NA,TRBV6-5,NA
TGTGCCATCAGTGAGCCCGGACTAGCGGGAGTTTCGGACAATGAGCAGTTCTTC,CAISEPGLAGVSDNEQFF,TRBJ2-1,TRBD2,TRBV10-3,NA
TGTGCCAGCAGCTTAGTCAGGACGGAGGGCACAGATACGCAGTATTTT,CASSLVRTEGTDTQYF,TRBJ2-3,NA,TRBV7-9,NA
TGTGCCAGCCACGGAAGTCAGGTTAACACTGAAGCTTTCTTT,CASHGSQVNTEAFF,TRBJ1-1,NA,TRBV27,NA
TGTGCCAGCAGCGTAGAGGGAGACAATCAGCCCCAGCATTTT,CASSVEGDNQPQHF,TRBJ1-5,NA,TRBV9,NA
TGTGCCAGCAGCTTGCAGACAGGGCTCATCAGCCCCCAGCATTTT,CASSLQTGLISPQHF,TRBJ1-5,TRBD1,TRBV5-6,once
TGTGCCAGCAGCCTACAGACAGCCGTAAACACCATATATTTT,CASSLQTAVNTIYF,TRBJ1-3,NA,TRBV7-8,NA
TGTGCCAGCCCCCGGGAGCCGGGCACAGATACGCAGTATTTT,CASPREPGTDTQYF,TRBJ2-3,NA,TRBV7-9,NA
TGTGCCAGCAGTTTCCAGGGGTTGTCTGGAAACACCATATATTTT,CASSFQGLSGNTIYF,TRBJ1-3,NA,TRBV6-5,NA
TGTGCCAGCAGCCCACCTTCGGGACAGGGTAAAGCTTTCTTT,CASSPPSGQGKAFF,TRBJ1-1,TRBD1,TRBV7-9,NA
TGTGCCAGTAGTATCCCACAGGAAACCCATACCCGTGAAGCTTTCTTT,CASSIPQETHTREAFF,TRBJ1-1,NA,TRBV19,NA
TGTGCCAGCGCTAGCGGCACAGATACGCAGTATTTT,CASASGTDTQYF,TRBJ2-3,NA,TRBV2,once
TGTGCCTGGACGCCCCCAGTTGGCACTGAAGCTTTCTTT,CAWTPPVGTEAFF,TRBJ1-1,NA,TRBV30,NA
TGTGCCAGCCCTTCAGGGACAGGGACCATGAACACTGAAGCTTTCTTT,CASPSGTGTMNTEAFF,TRBJ1-1,TRBD1,TRBV28,NA
TGTGCCAGCAGCCAAGTCGTGACTAGGAGCACAGATACGCAGTATTTT,CASSQVVTRSTDTQYF,TRBJ2-3,NA,TRBV3-1/TRBV3-2,NA
TGCGCCAGCAGCCCGCGGGGCCAAGGGACCCAGTACTTC,CASSPRGQGTQYF,TRBJ2-5,NA,TRBV5-1,NA
TGTGCCAGCAGCACCCGGACAGCCCCTATGCCCTACGAGCAGTACTTC,CASSTRTAPMPYEQYF,TRBJ2-7,NA,TRBV5-4,NA
TGTGCCAGCAGCTTAACCCAGGGTGCCTACGAGCAGTACTTC,CASSLTQGAYEQYF,TRBJ2-7,NA,TRBV7-9,NA
TGTGCCAGCAGTAGATTTACCGGGACAGGGAACTCTGAAGCTTTCTTT,CASSRFTGTGNSEAFF,TRBJ1-1,TRBD1,TRBV27,NA